This T cell receptor (beta chain) was retrieved from a study of patients and donors after allogeneic stem cell transplantation. TCRdb re-called the RT-PCR reads through MiXCR, storing one row per CDR3 protein. Among roughly 960,000 distinct CDR3 sequences listed, more than 15% were seen once. The sample comprised blood, either unsorted or a sorted T cell fraction (not recorded which). This TCR was sampled from a human donor who was either an allogeneic HSCT recipient or a stem cell or donor lymphocyte infusion donor (not recorded which). It is not recorded whose cells these are; they may come from a transplant donor.

The CDR3 nucleotides read TGCGCCAGCAGCTTGGAGCGGGGCCCGACCACAGATACGCAGTATTTT. Translating it yields CASSLERGPTTDTQYF. V and J are TRBV5-1 and TRBJ2-3; 7 nucleotides match TRBD2. The CDR3 covers 16 residues. The V and J ends lost 0 bases and 2 bases, in that order; junction bases with no gene match: 6. Germline lookup yields CDR1 SGHRS and CDR2 YFSETQ.